A single sample gave rise to the 16 T cell receptor beta chains below, sequenced in a study of beta chain features in type 1 diabetes. Reverse transcribing all isolated RNA meant expressed TCRB transcripts were sequenced. TCRdb's copy holds only in-frame clones and misses some; the assay was immunoSEQ multiplex PCR. The sample lists just over 450,000 clones, around 30% occurring once. Sequencing was performed on naive CD4+ T cells from blood. The receptor source for this set is a man aged 18 to 29 in good health.

This chain connects TRBV27 to TRBJ1-1; D is perhaps TRBD1 (5 bases). CDR1 MNHEY and CDR2 SMNVEV come from the germline V gene (reference sequence). The CDR3 runs to 15 residues. The V and J ends lost 7 bases and 6 bases respectively, with 21 bases between them. CDR3 residues: CASIELGTLGSEAFF. CDR3 nucleotide sequence: TGTGCCAGCATCGAATTGGGGACCCTGGGCTCTGAAGCTTTCTTT.

The genes are TRBV19 and TRBJ2-1; D is ambiguous. This CDR3 comprises 14 residues. V gave up 5 bases and J gave up 2 bases, with 10 bases separating them. Germline loops: CDR1 LNHDA, CDR2 SQIVND (reference sequence). The CDR3 DNA follows: TGTGCCAGTAGTGTTGGGATCGCCTACAATGAGCAGTTCTTC. Its protein is CASSVGIAYNEQFF.

The chain carries TRBV30 and TRBJ2-6; D call uncertain. Trimming cost V 0 bases and J 0 bases, with 9 bases left between them. Germline V gives CDR1 GTSNPN, CDR2 SVGIG (reference sequence). The length of the CDR3 is 16 residues. CDR3 in DNA: TGTGCCTGGAGTGTCCCAAACGTCTCTGGGGCCAACGTCCTGACTTTC. Translating gives CAWSVPNVSGANVLTF. Drawing the rest from reference TRBV30 and TRBJ2-6, the complete variable domain is SQTIHQWPATLVQPVGSPLSLECTVEGTSNPNLYWYRQAAGRGLQLLFYSVGIGQISSEVPQNLSASRPQDRQFILSSKKLLLSDSGFYLCAWSVPNVSGANVLTFGAGSRLTVL.

The chain uses TRBV9 and TRBJ2-3; D uncertain. The CDR3 sequence is 15 residues long. The germline V gene encodes CDR1 SGDLS and CDR2 YYNGEE. V lost 3 bases, J lost 4 bases, and 15 bases lay in between. CDR3: CASSAASVRADTQYF. The CDR3 bases are TGTGCCAGCAGCGCTGCTAGTGTTCGGGCAGATACGCAGTATTTT.

The rearrangement uses TRBV2 and TRBJ2-4; TRBD2 matches at 10 bases. Per the germline V gene, CDR1 is SNHLY and CDR2 is FYNNEI. V gave up 2 bases and J gave up 0 bases; unmatched junction bases: 13. This CDR3 has 20 residues. In DNA form, the CDR3 reads TGTGCCAGCAGTGAAAAAGTGGGACTAGCGTCAAAGCTAGCCAAAAACATTCAGTACTTC. Protein sequence: CASSEKVGLASKLAKNIQYF.

CDR3: CASRKTAQETQYF. CDR3 nucleotide sequence: TGTGCCAGCAGGAAGACAGCGCAAGAGACCCAGTACTTC. The chain has TRBV7-9 and TRBJ2-5; D may be TRBD1 (5 bases). The CDR3 loop spans 13 amino acids. Trimming removed 6 bases at V and 2 bases at J, with 10 bases between. Germline V gene data show CDR1 as SEHNR and CDR2 as FQNEAQ (reference sequence).

The chain employs TRBV19 and TRBJ2-7; the D is unclear. Deletions cut 6 bases from V and 5 bases from J, with 17 bases between. The CDR3 covers 14 residues. Germline lookup yields CDR1 LNHDA and CDR2 SQIVND (reference sequence). CDR3 DNA sequence: TGTGCCAGTAGCGTGCGAGGAAGTCCAGACGAGCAGTACTTC. The encoded protein is CASSVRGSPDEQYF.

The chain has TRBV2 and TRBJ2-7, with D possibly matching TRBD1 (5 bases). Trimming cost V 4 bases and J 7 bases, with 17 bases left between them. The CDR3 has 14 residues. Germline V gene lookup returns CDR1 SNHLY and CDR2 FYNNEI. DNA of the CDR3: TGTGCCAGCAGTGCTACCTTCAGGGTAGGGGAGCAGTACTTC. Translating it yields CASSATFRVGEQYF.

This chain links TRBV30 with TRBJ2-2, with D possibly being TRBD2 (5 bases). Deletions cut 3 bases from V and 6 bases from J, with 17 bases between. Germline V gives CDR1 GTSNPN, CDR2 SVGIG (reference sequence). The CDR3 is 15 amino acids. This CDR3 is CAWSAARGSAGELFF. In DNA form, the CDR3 reads TGTGCCTGGAGCGCCGCTCGAGGGAGTGCCGGGGAGCTGTTTTTT. Combining the CDR3 with reference TRBV30 and TRBJ2-2 gives the whole variable domain SQTIHQWPATLVQPVGSPLSLECTVEGTSNPNLYWYRQAAGRGLQLLFYSVGIGQISSEVPQNLSASRPQDRQFILSSKKLLLSDSGFYLCAWSAARGSAGELFFGEGSRLTVL.

The rearrangement links TRBV30 to TRBJ2-5; D possibly matches TRBD1 or TRBD2 (6 bases each). Germline lookup yields CDR1 GTSNPN and CDR2 SVGIG (reference sequence). CDR3 size: 14 residues. Trimming stripped 3 bases from V and 7 bases from J, with 18 bases between. Written as DNA, the CDR3 is TGTGCCTGGAGCTTCTCGTGGGGGGCAGGGACCCAGTACTTC. It translates to CAWSFSWGAGTQYF.

Only a few counts were recorded for this clone. This chain connects TRBV6-1 to TRBJ2-3; 11 positions match TRBD1. Trimming took 4 bases from V and 4 from J; bases not matched to a gene: 10. CDR1 is MNHNS and CDR2 is SASEGT in the germline V gene. The CDR3 consists of 17 residues. The CDR3 nucleotides are TGTGCCAGCAGTGTAGCGTTGGACAGGGGGCGGGCAGATACGCAGTATTTT. As protein: CASSVALDRGRADTQYF.

The V call is TRBV4-3, the J call TRBJ2-3; the match to TRBD1 covers 7 bases. V lost 1 base, J lost 3 bases, and 4 bases stayed unmatched. CDR3 length: 15 amino acids. Germline loops: CDR1 LGHNA, CDR2 YSLEER. The CDR3 loop is CASSQGQGLTDTQYF. The CDR3, as DNA: TGCGCCAGCAGCCAAGGACAGGGCTTGACAGATACGCAGTATTTT.

The chain couples TRBV14 to TRBJ1-2; 8 bases map to TRBD1. CDR1 is SGHDN and CDR2 is FVKESK in the germline V gene. The CDR3 spans 15 residues. The junction had 4 bases not matched to a gene; V was cut back by 0 bases and J by 4 bases. In DNA form, the CDR3 reads TGTGCCAGCAGCCAAGATCCGGGACAGGCCTATGGCTACACCTTC. It yields the protein CASSQDPGQAYGYTF. Filled out from reference TRBV14 and TRBJ1-2, the complete variable domain reads EAGVTQFPSHSVIEKGQTVTLRCDPISGHDNLYWYRRVMGKEIKFLLHFVKESKQDESGMPNNRFLAERTGGTYSTLKVQPAELEDSGVYFCASSQDPGQAYGYTFGSGTRLTVV.

This clone has just a few counts. J is TRBJ1-1 and V is TRBV30; D perhaps matches TRBD1 (6 bases). Germline loops: CDR1 GTSNPN, CDR2 SVGIG (reference sequence). Trimming stripped 5 bases from V and 4 bases from J, with 14 bases between. This CDR3 has 13 amino acids. The CDR3, as DNA: TGTGCCTGGGACCACAGGGAGGGCACTGAAGCTTTCTTT. As protein: CAWDHREGTEAFF.

The chain is built from TRBV28 and TRBJ2-1; D not certain. Germline V lookup: CDR1 MDHEN, CDR2 SYDVKM. This CDR3 comprises 13 residues. V lost 6 bases, J lost 0 bases, and 6 bases lay in between. As DNA, the CDR3 is TGTGCCAGCAGGGAGAGCTCCTACAATGAGCAGTTCTTC. Translating it yields CASRESSYNEQFF.

The CDR3 is CASSYSARNTGELFF. The DNA for the CDR3 is TGTGCCAGCAGTTACTCGGCGCGAAACACCGGGGAGCTGTTTTTT. The genes are TRBV6-6 and TRBJ2-2, with D unclear. There are 15 residues in the CDR3. Germline loops: CDR1 MNHNY, CDR2 SVGAGI (reference sequence). With 0 bases removed from V and 2 bases from J, the gap between germline ends came to 7 bases.